This T cell receptor (beta chain) was sequenced in a study of cytomegalovirus exposure and HLA in healthy donors. Primers included in the PCR were 60 Vbeta and 13 Jbeta primers. Assay used: immunoSEQ multiplex PCR; TCRdb lists only in-frame clones, some missing. Listed are fewer than 150,000 clones; less than 4.5% falls within the top ten. Germline loops: CDR1 SGHNT, CDR2 YENEEA. With V trimmed by 5 bases and J by 2 bases, 5 bases remained unmatched. CDR3 size: 15 residues. The TCR comes from a young man in good health and CMV-seronegative. The genes are TRBV11-3 and TRBJ2-3; the match to TRBD1 covers 9 bases. Input material: PBMCs. The CDR3 protein is CASSPGDRDTDTQYF. CDR3 nucleotides: TGTGCCAGCAGCCCAGGGGACAGGGACACAGATACGCAGTATTTT.